One and the same sample provided the 30 T cell receptor beta chains below, sequenced in a study of blood T cells in healthy people across ages. A second PCR of 7 to 11 cycles used a sample-barcoded 5' primer and a J-beta primer mix. TCRdb re-called the 5' RACE reads through MiXCR, storing one row per CDR3 protein. Of 700,000 to 850,000 distinct CDR3 sequences listed, 36% are singletons. The sequenced sample was blood. The origin of the receptors is a man between 18 and 29 years old in good health.

This clonotype was counted a few times. The V call is TRBV7-9, the J call TRBJ1-1, with D uncertain. Germline CDR1 is SEHNR and CDR2 is FQNEAQ (reference sequence). CDR3 length: 14 amino acids. Trimming pared 4 bases from V and 8 bases from J, leaving 17 bases between. CDR3 protein: CASSSLLRFSEAFF. In nucleotides, the CDR3 is TGTGCCAGCAGCTCCCTCCTGAGGTTCTCGGAAGCTTTCTTT.

As regards this clonotype: This may be a read error, as it is one base from a much larger clone. The J gene is TRBJ2-1, the V gene TRBV4-2; D call uncertain. This CDR3 is 15 amino acids long. CDR1 and CDR2 (germline): LGHNA, YNFKEQ. In DNA form, the CDR3 reads TGTGCCAGCAGCCAAGCCCGGAGCTCCTACAAGGAGCAGTTCTTC. Its translation is CASSQARSSYKEQFF.

In regard to this clonotype: The junction does not match germline at one end; this may be a read error. The chain couples TRBV7-3 to TRBJ2-1; D gene ambiguous. The CDR3 extends over 13 amino acids. From germline, CDR1 is SGHTA and CDR2 FQGTGA. The DNA of the CDR3 is TGTGCCAACAGCTTAACCCCCAACAATGAGCAGTTCTTC. This translates into CANSLTPNNEQFF.

V usage is TRBV5-1 and J usage is TRBJ2-7; D not resolved. The J call is uncertain, as TRBJ2-5 better fits the DNA end. Germline CDR1 reads SGHRS; CDR2 reads YFSETQ. This CDR3 has 12 amino acids. The CDR3 region has the DNA TGCGCCAGCAGCTTGGTATTTGGGACCCAGTACTTC. This translates into CASSLVFGTQYF.

There are a few counts of this clonotype. A single base separates this from a much larger clone, so it may be a read error. J is TRBJ2-7 and V is TRBV7-9; 9 bases line up with TRBD1. The CDR3 totals 14 residues. V was pared by 4 bases and J by 5 bases, with 6 bases of the junction left unmatched. Germline-derived CDR1 and CDR2 are SEHNR and FQNEAQ (reference sequence). The CDR3 loop reads CASSSDTGGNEQYF. CDR3 sequence (DNA): TGTGCCAGCAGCTCCGATACAGGGGGCAACGAGCAGTACTTC.

This clonotype appeared many times. CDR3 nucleotides: TGTGCCAGCACCCCCGGGACAGACTCCTACGAGCAGTACTTC. Its translation is CASTPGTDSYEQYF. The rearrangement uses TRBV12-3 or TRBV12-4 and TRBJ2-7; 7 bases are a match to TRBD1. J was trimmed by 0 bases and V by 7 bases; bases with no gene match: 6. The CDR3 contains 14 residues.

This sequence joins TRBV6-5 and TRBJ2-5; D tentatively fits TRBD1 or TRBD2 (6 bases each). The germline V gene encodes CDR1 MNHEY and CDR2 SVGAGI. V shed 4 bases and J shed 1 base, with 16 bases lying between them. This CDR3 has 16 amino acids. The chain's CDR3 is CASSSLRGGGQETQYF. CDR3 sequence (DNA): TGTGCCAGCAGTTCCCTCAGGGGAGGAGGCCAAGAGACCCAGTACTTC.

There are a few counts of this clonotype. The V and J genes are TRBV12-3 or TRBV12-4 and TRBJ2-5; possibly TRBD1 or TRBD2 for D (5 bases each). Trimming stripped 5 bases from V and 11 bases from J, with 18 bases between. This CDR3 comprises 13 residues. CDR3 sequence (DNA): TGTGCCAGCAGTCGGGACCCCGGCAATGAGCAGTACTTC. Translation: CASSRDPGNEQYF.

In this sample, this clonotype turned up a few times. V is TRBV9 and J is TRBJ1-1; D call uncertain. CDR3 length: 14 residues. The germline V and J ends were trimmed by 1 base and 6 bases, with 13 bases remaining between them. Germline CDR1 and CDR2: SGDLS and YYNGEE. The CDR3 DNA sequence: TGTGCCAGCAGCGTATCCCCGATGGGCGCTGAAGCTTTCTTT. It encodes CASSVSPMGAEAFF.

This clonotype was picked up many times. The chain uses TRBV25-1 and TRBJ1-2, with no clear D. Trimming pared 10 bases from V and 6 bases from J, leaving 15 bases between. The V gene's germline CDR1 is MGHDK and CDR2 SYGVNS. The CDR3 has 12 residues. DNA for the CDR3: TGTGCCACCAAAGGGAGTGACGATGGCTACACCTTC. Protein product: CATKGSDDGYTF.

The sample holds a few counts of this clonotype. The rearrangement joins TRBV12-3 or TRBV12-4 to TRBJ2-3; 8 bases are shared with TRBD2. The ends lost 7 bases at V and 1 base at J; junction bases unmatched: 4. The CDR3 contains 14 residues. The CDR3 loop reads CASNKAGGTDTQYF. CDR3 DNA sequence: TGTGCCAGCAACAAAGCGGGGGGCACAGATACGCAGTATTTT.

The rearrangement links TRBV19 to TRBJ1-6; the D is unclear. From germline, CDR1 is LNHDA and CDR2 SQIVND (reference sequence). Trimming removed 1 base at V and 4 bases at J, with 2 bases between. This CDR3 has 13 amino acids. CDR3 sequence (DNA): TGTGCCAGTAGTATAGGGTATAATTCACCCCTCCACTTT. It encodes CASSIGYNSPLHF.

About this clonotype itself: This may come from a read error, since a much larger clone is one base off. The chain is built from TRBV20-1 and TRBJ2-1; 7 nucleotides align to TRBD1. This CDR3 has 14 amino acids. Germline V gives CDR1 DFQATT, CDR2 SNEGSKA (reference sequence). In nucleotides, the CDR3 is TGCAGAGCTAGAGTTATTGCAGGGGGCAATGAGCAGTTCTTC. The encoded protein is CRARVIAGGNEQFF.

The table lists this clonotype with a few counts. The J gene is TRBJ1-6, the V gene TRBV4-2; 9 bases fit TRBD1. V lost 4 bases and J lost 5; bases outside the gene matches: 12. The CDR3 totals 18 residues. Germline CDR1 reads LGHNA; CDR2 reads YNFKEQ. CDR3 sequence: CASSRSTGTGFDNSPLHF. The CDR3 DNA is TGTGCCAGCAGCCGAAGTACCGGGACAGGGTTCGATAATTCACCCCTCCACTTT.

Concerning this clonotype: A read error may explain this, as a much larger clone is one base away. This chain joins TRBV4-1 and TRBJ2-1; perhaps TRBD2 as D (7 bases). Germline V gives CDR1 MGHRA, CDR2 YSYEKL. Trimming stripped 3 bases from V and 0 bases from J, with 18 bases between. This CDR3 contains 18 residues. CDR3 nucleotides: TGCGCCAGCAGCCATTCACTAGTGGGGGGGCTCTCCTACAATGAGCAGTTCTTC. Residues: CASSHSLVGGLSYNEQFF.

This rearrangement joins TRBV7-9 to TRBJ2-5; D unresolved. Matching the DNA end better, TRBJ2-7 makes the J call doubtful. Per the germline V gene, CDR1 is SEHNR and CDR2 is FQNEAQ (reference sequence). The CDR3 spans 12 residues. CDR3 DNA sequence: TGTGCCAGCAGCAAGGCAGACTACGAGCAGTACTTC. This codes for CASSKADYEQYF.

V is TRBV20-1 and J is TRBJ2-7; perhaps D is TRBD1 or TRBD2 (5 bases each). The CDR3 spans 13 residues. V dropped 3 bases and J dropped 7 bases, with 16 bases sitting between them. Germline CDR1 is DFQATT and CDR2 is SNEGSKA (reference sequence). The CDR3 loop reads CSASRTSRDEQYF. The CDR3 nucleotides read TGCAGTGCTAGCCGGACAAGTCGGGATGAGCAGTACTTC.

This clonotype showed up just once. A much larger clone sits a single nucleotide away, making a read error possible. The chain joins TRBV20-1 to TRBJ2-1; D unclear. V lost 3 bases, J lost 2 bases, and 11 bases lay in between. Germline loops: CDR1 DFQATT, CDR2 SNEGSKA (reference sequence). The CDR3 covers 14 residues. DNA of the CDR3: TGCAGTGCTAGGGATCGTGAACCCTACAATGAGCAGTTCTTC. Protein sequence: CSARDREPYNEQFF.

This clonotype was detected ten times or more. The chain joins TRBV10-3 to TRBJ1-5, with D unresolved. CDR3 size: 15 residues. Per germline, CDR1 ENHRY and CDR2 SYGVKD. Deletions cut 2 bases from V and 0 bases from J, with 8 bases between. The CDR3 region is CAISERPYSNQPQHF. The CDR3, as DNA: TGTGCCATCAGTGAGAGACCCTATAGCAATCAGCCCCAGCATTTT.

Details on this clonotype: This may come from a read error, since a much larger clone is one base off. The rearrangement links TRBV7-6 to TRBJ2-7, with 12 positions matching TRBD2. This CDR3 region has 15 residues. Unmatched junction bases numbered 7, after V lost 5 bases and J lost 5 bases. CDR1 and CDR2 (germline): SGHVS, FNYEAQ. Written as DNA, the CDR3 is TGTGCCAGCAGCGCGACTAGCGGGGGATCCGACGAGCAGTACTTC. This gives the protein CASSATSGGSDEQYF. Complete variable domain (other parts from reference TRBV7-6 and TRBJ2-7): GAGVSQSPRYKVTKRGQDVALRCDPISGHVSLYWYRQALGQGPEFLTYFNYEAQQDKSGLPNDRFSAERPEGSISTLTIQRTEQRDSAMYRCASSATSGGSDEQYFGPGTRLTVT.

The chain joins TRBV30 to TRBJ2-1; possible D gene TRBD2, 5 bases. Trimming removed 0 bases from V and 9 bases from J, with 15 bases in between. There are 14 residues in the CDR3. Germline V gene lookup returns CDR1 GTSNPN and CDR2 SVGIG (reference sequence). The CDR3: CAWSVGGLVGEQFF. CDR3 coding DNA: TGTGCCTGGAGTGTAGGCGGACTCGTGGGTGAGCAGTTCTTC.

V is TRBV20-1 and J is TRBJ1-5; tentative D call: TRBD1 (5 bases). Trimming stripped 0 bases from V and 7 bases from J, with 10 bases between. The CDR3 totals 13 residues. From germline, CDR1 is DFQATT and CDR2 SNEGSKA (reference sequence). The CDR3 protein is CSARDREEQPQHF. The CDR3 bases are TGCAGTGCTAGAGACAGGGAGGAACAGCCCCAGCATTTT.

The chain uses TRBV6-2 or TRBV6-3 and TRBJ1-2; TRBD1 aligns across 9 bases. V lost 6 bases, J lost 1 base, and 6 bases stayed unmatched. The germline V gene encodes CDR1 MNHEY and CDR2 SVGEGT. This CDR3 is built from 15 residues. The CDR3 is CASRPGTGNNYGYTF. The DNA for the CDR3 is TGTGCCAGCAGGCCCGGGACAGGGAATAACTATGGCTACACCTTC.

The sample holds a few counts of this clonotype. The genes are TRBV2 and TRBJ2-1; D could derive from TRBD1 or TRBD2 (5 bases each). The CDR3 covers 14 residues. The V end lost 6 bases, the J end lost 9 bases, and 18 bases lay between the germline ends. Germline V gives CDR1 SNHLY, CDR2 FYNNEI. CDR3 nucleotide sequence: TGTGCCAGCAGGCACGGGACGGCGGTTGGTGAGCAGTTCTTC. It specifies CASRHGTAVGEQFF.

The chain uses TRBV18 and TRBJ1-2; weak D call: TRBD1 (5 bases). The V end was cut by 3 bases, the J end by 1 base, with 6 bases between. Germline V gene sequence: CDR1 KGHSH, CDR2 LQKENI. The CDR3 contains 13 residues. This CDR3 reads CASSPGHNYGYTF. In DNA form, the CDR3 reads TGTGCCAGCTCACCGGGGCATAACTATGGCTACACCTTC.

This clonotype was observed a single time. J is TRBJ2-3 and V is TRBV15, with 8 bases matching TRBD2. Germline V lookup: CDR1 LNHNV, CDR2 YYDKDF (reference sequence). CDR3 length: 16 amino acids. The trim removed 0 bases at V and 5 bases at J, leaving 7 bases unmatched. As DNA, the CDR3 is TGTGCCACCAGCAGAGACGAGGGGCTAGCGGGAGATACGCAGTATTTT. Translating it yields CATSRDEGLAGDTQYF. The complete variable domain, with remaining parts taken from reference TRBV15 and TRBJ2-3, reads DAMVIQNPRYQVTQFGKPVTLSCSQTLNHNVMYWYQQKSSQAPKLLFHYYDKDFNNEADTPDNFQSRRPNTSFCFLDIRSPGLGDTAMYLCATSRDEGLAGDTQYFGPGTRLTVL.

The chain carries TRBV30 and TRBJ1-2; TRBD1 is a possible D gene (6 bases). In germline, CDR1 is GTSNPN, CDR2 SVGIG (reference sequence). CDR3 length: 14 residues. Trimming shortened V by 2 bases and J by 5 bases, and 15 bases separated the two germline ends. In DNA form, the CDR3 reads TGTGCCTGGAGTCTTCAGGCAGGGGTGTATGGCTACACCTTC. It specifies CAWSLQAGVYGYTF. Filled out from reference TRBV30 and TRBJ1-2, the complete variable domain reads SQTIHQWPATLVQPVGSPLSLECTVEGTSNPNLYWYRQAAGRGLQLLFYSVGIGQISSEVPQNLSASRPQDRQFILSSKKLLLSDSGFYLCAWSLQAGVYGYTFGSGTRLTVV.

As to this clonotype: This may be a read error: a much more frequent sequence differs by one nucleotide. V is TRBV4-2 and J is TRBJ2-5; perhaps TRBD1 as D (6 bases). The CDR3 has 15 amino acids. Germline lookup yields CDR1 LGHNA and CDR2 YNFKEQ. The DNA of the CDR3 is TGTGCCGGCAGCCCCCCAGGGGCGAACCAAGAGACCCAGTACTTC. It yields the protein CAGSPPGANQETQYF.

This rearrangement joins TRBV7-9 to TRBJ1-1; D not certain. The CDR3 has 16 amino acids. Germline CDR1 and CDR2: SEHNR and FQNEAQ (reference sequence). V shed 4 bases and J shed 2 bases, with 17 bases lying between them. CDR3 coding DNA: TGTGCCAGCAGCTGGGGTCCCCGGGATCCAAACACTGAAGCTTTCTTT. This codes for CASSWGPRDPNTEAFF.

As concerns this clonotype: A much larger clone differs by one base, so this may be a read error. J is TRBJ1-2 and V is TRBV2; D gene unclear. The length of the CDR3 is 12 residues. Trimming pared 3 bases from V and 4 bases from J, leaving 6 bases between. The germline V gene has CDR1 SNHLY and CDR2 FYNNEI. In DNA form, the CDR3 reads TGTGCCAGCAGTGACAGGCTCTATGGCTACACCTTC. As protein: CASSDRLYGYTF.